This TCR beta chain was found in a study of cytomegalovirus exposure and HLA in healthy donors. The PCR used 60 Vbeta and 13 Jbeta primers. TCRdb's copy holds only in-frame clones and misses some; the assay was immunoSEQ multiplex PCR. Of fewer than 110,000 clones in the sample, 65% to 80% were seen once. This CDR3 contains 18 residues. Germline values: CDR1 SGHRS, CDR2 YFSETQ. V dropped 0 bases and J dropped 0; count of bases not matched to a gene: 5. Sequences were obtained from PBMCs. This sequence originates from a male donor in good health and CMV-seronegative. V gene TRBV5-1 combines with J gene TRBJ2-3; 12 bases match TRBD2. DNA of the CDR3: TGCGCCAGCAGCTTGGGACTAGCGGGGGCCCCTAGCACAGATACGCAGTATTTT. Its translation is CASSLGLAGAPSTDTQYF. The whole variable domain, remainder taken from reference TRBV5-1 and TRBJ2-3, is KAGVTQTPRYLIKTRGQQVTLSCSPISGHRSVSWYQQTPGQGLQFLFEYFSETQRNKGNFPGRFSGRQFSNSRSEMNVSTLELGDSALYLCASSLGLAGAPSTDTQYFGPGTRLTVL.